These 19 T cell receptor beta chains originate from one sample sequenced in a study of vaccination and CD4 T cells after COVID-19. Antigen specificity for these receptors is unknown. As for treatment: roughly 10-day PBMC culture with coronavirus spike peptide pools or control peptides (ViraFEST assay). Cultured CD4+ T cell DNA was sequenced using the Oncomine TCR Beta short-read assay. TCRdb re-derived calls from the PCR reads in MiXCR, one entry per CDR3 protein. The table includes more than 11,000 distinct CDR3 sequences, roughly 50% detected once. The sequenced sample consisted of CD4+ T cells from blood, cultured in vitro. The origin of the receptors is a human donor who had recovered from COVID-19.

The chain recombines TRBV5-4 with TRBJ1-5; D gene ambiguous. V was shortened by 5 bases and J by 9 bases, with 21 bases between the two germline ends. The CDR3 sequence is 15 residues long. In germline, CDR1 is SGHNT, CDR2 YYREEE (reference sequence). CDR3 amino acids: CASRGPKGKRTPQHF. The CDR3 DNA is TGTGCCAGCAGGGGCCCCAAGGGCAAAAGGACGCCCCAGCATTTT.

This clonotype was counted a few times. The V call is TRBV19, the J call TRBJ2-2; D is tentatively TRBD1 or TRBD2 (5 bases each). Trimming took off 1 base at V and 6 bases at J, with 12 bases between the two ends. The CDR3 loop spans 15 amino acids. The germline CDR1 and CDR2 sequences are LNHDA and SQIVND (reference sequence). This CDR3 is CASSIGQGVAGELFF. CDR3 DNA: TGTGCCAGTAGTATAGGGCAGGGAGTGGCCGGGGAGCTGTTTTTT.

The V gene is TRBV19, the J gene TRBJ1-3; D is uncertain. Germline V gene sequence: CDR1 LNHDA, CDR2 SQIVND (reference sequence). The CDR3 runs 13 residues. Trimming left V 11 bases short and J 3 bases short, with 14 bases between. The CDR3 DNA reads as TGTGCCTGCCGTCAAGAAGTTGGAAACACCATATATTTT. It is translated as CACRQEVGNTIYF.

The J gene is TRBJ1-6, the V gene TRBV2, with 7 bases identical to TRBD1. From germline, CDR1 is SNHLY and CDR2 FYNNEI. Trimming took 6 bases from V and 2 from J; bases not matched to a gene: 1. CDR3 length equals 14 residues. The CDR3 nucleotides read TGTGCCAGCAGCGGGACAGCCTATAATTCACCCCTCCACTTT. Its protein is CASSGTAYNSPLHF.

Here the CDR3 reads CSAAVGGKNSPLHF. The CDR3 DNA is TGCAGTGCCGCCGTGGGGGGGAAAAATTCACCCCTCCACTTT. The chain is built from TRBV20-1 and TRBJ1-6; weak D call: TRBD1 (5 bases). Germline V gives CDR1 DFQATT, CDR2 SNEGSKA (reference sequence). The CDR3 has 14 residues. Trimming took 6 bases from V and 7 from J, leaving 16 bases between them.

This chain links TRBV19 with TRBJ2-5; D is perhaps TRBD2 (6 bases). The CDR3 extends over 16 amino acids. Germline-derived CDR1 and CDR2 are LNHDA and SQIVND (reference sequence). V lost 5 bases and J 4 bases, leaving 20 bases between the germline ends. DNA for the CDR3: TGTGCCAGTAGTCCTCAGGACCGACTAGTTCGAGAGACCCAGTACTTC. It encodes CASSPQDRLVRETQYF.

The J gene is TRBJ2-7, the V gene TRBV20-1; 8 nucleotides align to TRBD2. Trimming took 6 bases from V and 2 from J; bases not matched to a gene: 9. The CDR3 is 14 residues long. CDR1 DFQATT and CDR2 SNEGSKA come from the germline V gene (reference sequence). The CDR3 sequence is CSAHIGLATYEQYF. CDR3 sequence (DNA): TGCAGTGCCCACATCGGACTAGCTACCTACGAGCAGTACTTC.

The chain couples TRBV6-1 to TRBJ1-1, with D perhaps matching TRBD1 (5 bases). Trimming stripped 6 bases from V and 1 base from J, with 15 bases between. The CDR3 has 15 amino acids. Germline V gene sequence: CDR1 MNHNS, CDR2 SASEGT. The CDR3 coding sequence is TGTGCCAGCAGACCGGGACTAACTAAGAACACTGAAGCTTTCTTT. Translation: CASRPGLTKNTEAFF.

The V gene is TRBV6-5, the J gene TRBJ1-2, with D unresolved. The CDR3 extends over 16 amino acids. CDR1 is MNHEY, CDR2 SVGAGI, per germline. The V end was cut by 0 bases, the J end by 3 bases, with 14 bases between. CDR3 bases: TGTGCCAGCAGTTACTCGAAGTCAGGAGTCTACTATGGCTACACCTTC. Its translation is CASSYSKSGVYYGYTF.

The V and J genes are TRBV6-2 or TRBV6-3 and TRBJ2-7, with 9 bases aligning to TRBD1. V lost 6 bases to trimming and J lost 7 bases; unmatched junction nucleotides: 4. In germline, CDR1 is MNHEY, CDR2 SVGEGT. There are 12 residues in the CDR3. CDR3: CASRQGAWEQYF. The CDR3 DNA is TGTGCCAGCAGACAGGGGGCATGGGAGCAGTACTTC.

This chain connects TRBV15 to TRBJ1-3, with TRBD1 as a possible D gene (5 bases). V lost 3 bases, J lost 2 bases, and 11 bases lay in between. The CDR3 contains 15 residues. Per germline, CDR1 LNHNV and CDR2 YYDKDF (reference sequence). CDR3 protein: CATSSPRGPGNTIYF. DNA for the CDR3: TGTGCCACCAGCAGCCCCCGGGGACCTGGAAACACCATATATTTT.

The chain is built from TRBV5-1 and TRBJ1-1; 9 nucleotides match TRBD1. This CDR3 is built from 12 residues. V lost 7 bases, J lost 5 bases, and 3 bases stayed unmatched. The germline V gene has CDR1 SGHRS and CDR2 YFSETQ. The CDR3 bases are TGCGCCAGCGGACAGGGGAATACTGAAGCTTTCTTT. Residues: CASGQGNTEAFF.

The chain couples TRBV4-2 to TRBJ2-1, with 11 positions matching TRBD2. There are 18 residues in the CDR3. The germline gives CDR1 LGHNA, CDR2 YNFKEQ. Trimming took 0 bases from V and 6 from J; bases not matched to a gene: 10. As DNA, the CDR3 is TGTGCCAGCAGCCAAGAAGGAGGAACTAGCGGGAGAAGCAATGAGCAGTTCTTC. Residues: CASSQEGGTSGRSNEQFF.

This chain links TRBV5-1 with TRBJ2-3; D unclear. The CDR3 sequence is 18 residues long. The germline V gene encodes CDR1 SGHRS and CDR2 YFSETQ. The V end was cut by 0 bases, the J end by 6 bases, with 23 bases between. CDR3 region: CASSLGFLSSRPPDTQYF. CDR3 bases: TGCGCCAGCAGCTTGGGATTCCTATCCTCCCGCCCCCCCGATACGCAGTATTTT.

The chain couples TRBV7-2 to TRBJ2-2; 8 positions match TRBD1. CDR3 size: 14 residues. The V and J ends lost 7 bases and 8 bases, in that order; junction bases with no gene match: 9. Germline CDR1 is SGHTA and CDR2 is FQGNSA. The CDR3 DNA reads TGTGCCAGCACCACCTACACAGGGGGTGGGGAGCTGTTTTTT. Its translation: CASTTYTGGGELFF.

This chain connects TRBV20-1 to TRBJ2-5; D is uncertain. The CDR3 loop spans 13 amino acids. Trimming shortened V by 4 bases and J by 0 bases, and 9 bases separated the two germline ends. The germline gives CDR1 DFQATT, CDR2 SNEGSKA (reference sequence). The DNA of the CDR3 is TGCAGTGCTATCTTGCGCAACCAAGAGACCCAGTACTTC. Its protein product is CSAILRNQETQYF.

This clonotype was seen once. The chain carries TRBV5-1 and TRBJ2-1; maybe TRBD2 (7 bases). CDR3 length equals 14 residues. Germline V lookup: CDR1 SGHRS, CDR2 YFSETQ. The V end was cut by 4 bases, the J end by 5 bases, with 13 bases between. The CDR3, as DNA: TGCGCCAGCAGCCTGCAGGGGACTAACAATGAGCAGTTCTTC. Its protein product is CASSLQGTNNEQFF.

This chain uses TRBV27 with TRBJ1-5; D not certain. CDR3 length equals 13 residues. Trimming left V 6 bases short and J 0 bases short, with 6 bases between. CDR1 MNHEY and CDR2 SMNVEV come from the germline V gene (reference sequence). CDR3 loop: CASSWYSNQPQHF. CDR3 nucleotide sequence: TGTGCCAGCAGCTGGTATAGCAATCAGCCCCAGCATTTT.

The CDR3 DNA is TGTGCCAGCAGCTCACGGGACAGCTTTAGGTCGGTCGGGACTAGAGGGGGTTACGAGCAGTACTTC. Residues: CASSSRDSFRSVGTRGGYEQYF. This rearrangement joins TRBV7-2 to TRBJ2-7, with D tentatively TRBD2 (8 bases). In germline, CDR1 is SGHTA, CDR2 FQGNSA. The CDR3 sequence is 22 residues long. Trimming left V 4 bases short and J 4 bases short, with 38 bases between.